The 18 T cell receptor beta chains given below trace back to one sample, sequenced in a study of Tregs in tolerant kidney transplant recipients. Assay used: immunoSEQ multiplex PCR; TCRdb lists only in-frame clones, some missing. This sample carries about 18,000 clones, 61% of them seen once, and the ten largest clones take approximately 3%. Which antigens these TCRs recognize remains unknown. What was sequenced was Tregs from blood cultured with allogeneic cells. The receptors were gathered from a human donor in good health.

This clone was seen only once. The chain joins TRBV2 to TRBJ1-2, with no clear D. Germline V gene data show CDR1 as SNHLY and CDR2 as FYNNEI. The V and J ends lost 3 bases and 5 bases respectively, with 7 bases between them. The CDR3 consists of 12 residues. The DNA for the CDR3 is TGTGCCAGCAGTGAGACGGGGTATGGCTACACCTTC. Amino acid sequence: CASSETGYGYTF.

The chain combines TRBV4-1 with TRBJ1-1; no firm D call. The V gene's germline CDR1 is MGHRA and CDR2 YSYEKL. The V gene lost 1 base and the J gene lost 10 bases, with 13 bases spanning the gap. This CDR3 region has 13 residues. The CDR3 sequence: CASSQVVLRGAFF. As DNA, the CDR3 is TGCGCCAGCAGCCAAGTGGTGCTCCGCGGAGCTTTCTTT.

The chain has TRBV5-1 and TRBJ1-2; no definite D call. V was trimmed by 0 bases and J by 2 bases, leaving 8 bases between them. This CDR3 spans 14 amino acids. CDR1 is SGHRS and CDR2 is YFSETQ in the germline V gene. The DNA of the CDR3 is TGCGCCAGCAGCTTGGAGCGGGTCAACTATGGCTACACCTTC. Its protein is CASSLERVNYGYTF.

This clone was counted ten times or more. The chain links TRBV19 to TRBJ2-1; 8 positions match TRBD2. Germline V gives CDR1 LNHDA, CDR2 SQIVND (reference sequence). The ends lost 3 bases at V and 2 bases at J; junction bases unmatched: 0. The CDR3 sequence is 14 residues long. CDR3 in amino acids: CASSMGLAYNEQFF. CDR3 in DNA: TGTGCCAGTAGTATGGGACTAGCCTACAATGAGCAGTTCTTC. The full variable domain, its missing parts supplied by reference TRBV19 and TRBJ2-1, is DGGITQSPKYLFRKEGQNVTLSCEQNLNHDAMYWYRQDPGQGLRLIYYSQIVNDFQKGDIAEGYSVSREKKESFPLTVTSAQKNPTAFYLCASSMGLAYNEQFFGPGTRLTVL.

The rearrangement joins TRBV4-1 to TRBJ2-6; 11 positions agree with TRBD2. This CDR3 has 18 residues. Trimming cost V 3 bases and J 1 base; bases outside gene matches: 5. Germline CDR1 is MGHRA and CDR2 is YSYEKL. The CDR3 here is CASSQETSGSSGANVLTF. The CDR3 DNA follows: TGCGCCAGCAGCCAGGAAACTAGCGGGAGTTCTGGGGCCAACGTCCTGACTTTC.

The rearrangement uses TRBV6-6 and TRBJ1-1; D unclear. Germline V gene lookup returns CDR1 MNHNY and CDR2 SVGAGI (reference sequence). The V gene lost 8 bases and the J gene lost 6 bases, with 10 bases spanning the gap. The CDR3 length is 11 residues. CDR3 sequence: CASGRWAEAFF. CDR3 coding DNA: TGTGCCAGCGGCCGGTGGGCTGAAGCTTTCTTT.

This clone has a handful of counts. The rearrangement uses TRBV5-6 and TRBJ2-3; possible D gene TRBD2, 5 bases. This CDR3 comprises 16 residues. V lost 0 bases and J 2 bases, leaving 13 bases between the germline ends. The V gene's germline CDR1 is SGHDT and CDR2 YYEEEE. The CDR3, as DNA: TGTGCCAGCAGCTTGGGTCGCGGGTCATCCACAGATACGCAGTATTTT. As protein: CASSLGRGSSTDTQYF.

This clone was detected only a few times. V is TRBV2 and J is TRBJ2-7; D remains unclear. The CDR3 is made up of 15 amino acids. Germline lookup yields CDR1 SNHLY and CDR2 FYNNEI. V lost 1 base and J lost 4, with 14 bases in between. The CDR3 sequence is CASSEVVGRSYEQYF. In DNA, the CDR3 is TGTGCCAGCAGTGAAGTGGTGGGAAGGTCTTACGAGCAGTACTTC.

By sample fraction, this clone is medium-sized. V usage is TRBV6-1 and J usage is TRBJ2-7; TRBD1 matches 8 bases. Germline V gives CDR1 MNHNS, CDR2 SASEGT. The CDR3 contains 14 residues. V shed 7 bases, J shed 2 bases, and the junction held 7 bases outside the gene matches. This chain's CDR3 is CASTERDRTYEQYF. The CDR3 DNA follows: TGTGCCAGCACCGAGAGGGACAGGACCTACGAGCAGTACTTC.

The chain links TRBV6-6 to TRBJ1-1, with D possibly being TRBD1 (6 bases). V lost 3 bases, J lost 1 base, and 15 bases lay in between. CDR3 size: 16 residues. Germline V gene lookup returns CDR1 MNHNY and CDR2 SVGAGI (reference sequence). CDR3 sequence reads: CASSYTPTGGNTEAFF. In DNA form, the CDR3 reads TGTGCCAGCAGTTATACACCGACAGGAGGGAACACTGAAGCTTTCTTT.

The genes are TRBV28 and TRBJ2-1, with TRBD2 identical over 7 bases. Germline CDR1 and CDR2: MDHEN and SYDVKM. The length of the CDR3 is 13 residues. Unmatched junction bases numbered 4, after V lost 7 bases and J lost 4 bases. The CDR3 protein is CASNRGGYNEQFF. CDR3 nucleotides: TGTGCCAGCAACCGCGGGGGATACAATGAGCAGTTCTTC.

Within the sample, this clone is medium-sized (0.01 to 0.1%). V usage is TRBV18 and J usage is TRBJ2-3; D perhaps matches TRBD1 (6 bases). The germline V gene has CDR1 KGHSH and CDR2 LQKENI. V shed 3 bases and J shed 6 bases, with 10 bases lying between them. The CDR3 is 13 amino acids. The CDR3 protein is CASSPNQGDTQYF. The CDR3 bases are TGTGCCAGCTCACCCAACCAGGGGGATACGCAGTATTTT.

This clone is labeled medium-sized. The CDR3 DNA is TGCGCCAGCAGCCAAGATCGTTCAGCCGCCTCCCTCTCTGGAAACACCATATATTTT. It is translated as CASSQDRSAASLSGNTIYF. V usage is TRBV4-1 and J usage is TRBJ1-3; D ambiguous. This CDR3 comprises 19 residues. Germline V gives CDR1 MGHRA, CDR2 YSYEKL. Trimming removed 0 bases at V and 0 bases at J, with 18 bases between.

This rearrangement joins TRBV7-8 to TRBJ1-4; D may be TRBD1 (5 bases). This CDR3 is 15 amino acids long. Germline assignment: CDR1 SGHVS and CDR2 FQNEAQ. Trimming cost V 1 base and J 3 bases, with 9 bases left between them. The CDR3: CASSLGQGANEKLFF. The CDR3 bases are TGTGCCAGCAGCTTAGGTCAGGGAGCTAATGAAAAACTGTTTTTT.

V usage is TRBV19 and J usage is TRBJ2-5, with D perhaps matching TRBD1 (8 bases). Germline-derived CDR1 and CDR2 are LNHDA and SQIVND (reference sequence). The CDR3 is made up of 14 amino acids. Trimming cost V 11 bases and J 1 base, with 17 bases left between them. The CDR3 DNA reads TGTGCCTCCAGGGGGCTAGCGGCCCAAGAGACCCAGTACTTC. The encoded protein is CASRGLAAQETQYF.

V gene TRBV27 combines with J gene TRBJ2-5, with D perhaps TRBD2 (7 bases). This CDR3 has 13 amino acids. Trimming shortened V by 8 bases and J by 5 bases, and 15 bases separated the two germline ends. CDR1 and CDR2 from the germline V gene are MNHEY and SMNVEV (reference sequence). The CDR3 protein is CASGRGAGETQYF. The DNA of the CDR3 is TGTGCCAGCGGGAGGGGGGCTGGCGAGACCCAGTACTTC.

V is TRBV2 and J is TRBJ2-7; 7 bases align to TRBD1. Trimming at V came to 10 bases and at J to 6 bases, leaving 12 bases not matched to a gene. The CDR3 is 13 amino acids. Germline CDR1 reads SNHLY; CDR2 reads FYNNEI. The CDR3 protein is CAISKGASGEQYF. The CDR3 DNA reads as TGTGCCATTTCCAAGGGGGCTTCTGGCGAGCAGTACTTC.

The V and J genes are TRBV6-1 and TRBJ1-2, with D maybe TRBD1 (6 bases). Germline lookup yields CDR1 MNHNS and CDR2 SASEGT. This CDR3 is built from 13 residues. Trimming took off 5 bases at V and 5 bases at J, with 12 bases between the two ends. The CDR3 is CASSPRGEYGYTF. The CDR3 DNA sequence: TGTGCCAGCAGTCCAAGGGGGGAATATGGCTACACCTTC.